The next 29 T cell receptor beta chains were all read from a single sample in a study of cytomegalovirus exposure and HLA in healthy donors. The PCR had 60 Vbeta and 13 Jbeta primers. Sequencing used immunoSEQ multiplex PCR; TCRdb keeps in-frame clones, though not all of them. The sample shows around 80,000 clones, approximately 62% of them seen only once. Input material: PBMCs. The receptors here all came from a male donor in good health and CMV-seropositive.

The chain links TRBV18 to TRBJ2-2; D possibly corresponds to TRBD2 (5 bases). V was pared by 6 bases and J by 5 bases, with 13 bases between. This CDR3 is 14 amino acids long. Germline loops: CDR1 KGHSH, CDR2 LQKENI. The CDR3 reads CASSERQQTGELFF. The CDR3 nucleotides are TGTGCCAGCTCCGAGCGGCAGCAAACCGGGGAGCTGTTTTTT.

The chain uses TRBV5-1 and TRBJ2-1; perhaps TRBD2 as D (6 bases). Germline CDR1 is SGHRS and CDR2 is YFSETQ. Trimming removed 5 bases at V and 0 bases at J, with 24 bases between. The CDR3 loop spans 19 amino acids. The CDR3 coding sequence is TGCGCCAGCAGGTCCGCTCCCAGCCTACCGGGGGTCTCCTACAATGAGCAGTTCTTC. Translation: CASRSAPSLPGVSYNEQFF.

CDR3 sequence reads: CASSPGLAGVSEQYF. In DNA form, the CDR3 reads TGTGCCAGTAGCCCTGGACTAGCGGGAGTTTCCGAGCAGTACTTC. The chain couples TRBV19 to TRBJ2-7; 13 bases align to TRBD2. The length of the CDR3 is 15 residues. Germline V CDR1 and CDR2: LNHDA, SQIVND (reference sequence). V shed 6 bases, J shed 6 bases, and the junction held 8 bases outside the gene matches. The full variable domain, rest sourced from reference TRBV19 and TRBJ2-7, is DGGITQSPKYLFRKEGQNVTLSCEQNLNHDAMYWYRQDPGQGLRLIYYSQIVNDFQKGDIAEGYSVSREKKESFPLTVTSAQKNPTAFYLCASSPGLAGVSEQYFGPGTRLTVT.

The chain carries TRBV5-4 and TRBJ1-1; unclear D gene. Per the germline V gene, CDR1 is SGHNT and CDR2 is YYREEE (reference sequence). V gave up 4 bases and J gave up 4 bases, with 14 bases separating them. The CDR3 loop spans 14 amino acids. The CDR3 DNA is TGTGCCAGCAGCGACCATTCCCCGGGCACTGAAGCTTTCTTT. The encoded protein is CASSDHSPGTEAFF.

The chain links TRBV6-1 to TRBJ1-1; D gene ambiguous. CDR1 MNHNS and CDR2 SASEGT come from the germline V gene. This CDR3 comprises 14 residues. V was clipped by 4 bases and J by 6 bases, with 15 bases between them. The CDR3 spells CASSGVLGGAEAFF. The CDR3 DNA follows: TGTGCCAGCAGTGGAGTTCTCGGAGGTGCTGAAGCTTTCTTT.

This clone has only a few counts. This chain's CDR3 is CASSARTGYTEAFF. CDR3 sequence (DNA): TGTGCCAGCAGCGCTCGAACAGGGTACACTGAAGCTTTCTTT. This chain uses TRBV5-4 with TRBJ1-1; tentative D call: TRBD1 (6 bases). Trimming took 4 bases from V and 3 from J, leaving 13 bases between them. The CDR3 length is 14 residues. Germline assignment: CDR1 SGHNT and CDR2 YYREEE (reference sequence). Combining the CDR3 with reference TRBV5-4 and TRBJ1-1 gives the whole variable domain ETGVTQSPTHLIKTRGQQVTLRCSSQSGHNTVSWYQQALGQGPQFIFQYYREEENGRGNFPPRFSGLQFPNYSSELNVNALELDDSALYLCASSARTGYTEAFFGQGTRLTVV.

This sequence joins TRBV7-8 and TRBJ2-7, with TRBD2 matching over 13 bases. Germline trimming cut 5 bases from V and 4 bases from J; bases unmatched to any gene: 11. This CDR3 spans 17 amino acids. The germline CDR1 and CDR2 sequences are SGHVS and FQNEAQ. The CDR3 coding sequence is TGTGCCAGCAGCGCGTCGGGACTAGCGGGACAGGAATACGAGCAGTACTTC. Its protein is CASSASGLAGQEYEQYF.

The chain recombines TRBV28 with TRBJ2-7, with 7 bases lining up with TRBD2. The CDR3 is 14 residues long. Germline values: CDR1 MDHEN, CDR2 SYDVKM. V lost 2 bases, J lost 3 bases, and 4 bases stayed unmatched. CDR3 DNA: TGTGCCAGCAGTTTAGTCGGGGACTACTACGAGCAGTACTTC. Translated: CASSLVGDYYEQYF. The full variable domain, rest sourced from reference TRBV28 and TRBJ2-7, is DVKVTQSSRYLVKRTGEKVFLECVQDMDHENMFWYRQDPGLGLRLIYFSYDVKMKEKGDIPEGYSVSREKKERFSLILESASTNQTSMYLCASSLVGDYYEQYFGPGTRLTVT.

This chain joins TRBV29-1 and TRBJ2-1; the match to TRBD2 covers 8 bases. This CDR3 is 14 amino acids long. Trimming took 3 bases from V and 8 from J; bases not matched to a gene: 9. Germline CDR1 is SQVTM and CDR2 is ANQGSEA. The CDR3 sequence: CSVDPPSSGYEQFF. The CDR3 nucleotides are TGCAGCGTTGATCCTCCTTCTAGCGGGTATGAGCAGTTCTTC.

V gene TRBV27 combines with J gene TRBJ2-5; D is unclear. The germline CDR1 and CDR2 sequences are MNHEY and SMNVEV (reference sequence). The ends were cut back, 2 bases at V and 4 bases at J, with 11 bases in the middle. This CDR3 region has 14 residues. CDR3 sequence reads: CASSLQVNGETQYF. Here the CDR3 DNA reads TGTGCCAGCAGTTTACAAGTAAACGGAGAGACCCAGTACTTC.

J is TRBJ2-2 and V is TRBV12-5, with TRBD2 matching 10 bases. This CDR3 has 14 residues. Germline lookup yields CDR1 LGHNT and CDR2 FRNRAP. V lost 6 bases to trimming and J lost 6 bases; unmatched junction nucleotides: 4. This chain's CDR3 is CASGPGLAPGELFF. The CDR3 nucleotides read TGTGCTAGTGGCCCGGGACTAGCGCCCGGGGAGCTGTTTTTT.

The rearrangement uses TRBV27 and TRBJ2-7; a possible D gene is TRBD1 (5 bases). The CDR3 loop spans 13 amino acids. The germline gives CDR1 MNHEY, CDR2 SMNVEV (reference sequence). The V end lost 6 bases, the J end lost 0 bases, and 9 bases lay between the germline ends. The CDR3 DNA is TGTGCCAGCAGCCGACAGAGCTCCTACGAGCAGTACTTC. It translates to CASSRQSSYEQYF.

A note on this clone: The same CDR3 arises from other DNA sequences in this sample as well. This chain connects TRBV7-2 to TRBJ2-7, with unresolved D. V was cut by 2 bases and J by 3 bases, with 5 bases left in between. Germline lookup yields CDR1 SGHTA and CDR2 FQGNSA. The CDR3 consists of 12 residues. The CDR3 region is CASSLSSYEQYF. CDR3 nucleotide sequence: TGTGCCAGCAGCTTATCCAGCTACGAGCAGTACTTC.

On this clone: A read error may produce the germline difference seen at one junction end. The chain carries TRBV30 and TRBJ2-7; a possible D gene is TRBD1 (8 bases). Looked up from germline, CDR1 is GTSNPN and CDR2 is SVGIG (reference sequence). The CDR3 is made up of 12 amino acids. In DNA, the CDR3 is TGTGCCTGGAGTAAGACCGGACAGGGAGGGGTCTTC. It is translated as CAWSKTGQGGVF.

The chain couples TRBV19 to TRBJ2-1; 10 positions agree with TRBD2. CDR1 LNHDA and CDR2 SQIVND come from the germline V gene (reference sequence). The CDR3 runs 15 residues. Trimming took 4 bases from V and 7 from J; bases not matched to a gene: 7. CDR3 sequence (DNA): TGTGCCAGTAGTACCCTAGCGGGAGTGGGTAATGAGCAGTTCTTC. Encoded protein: CASSTLAGVGNEQFF.

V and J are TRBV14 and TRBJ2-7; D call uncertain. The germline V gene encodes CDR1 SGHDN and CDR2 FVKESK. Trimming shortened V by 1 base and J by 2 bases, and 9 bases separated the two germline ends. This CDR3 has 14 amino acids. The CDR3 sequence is CASSQASIPYEQYF. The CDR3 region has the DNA TGTGCCAGCAGCCAAGCCAGTATTCCCTACGAGCAGTACTTC.

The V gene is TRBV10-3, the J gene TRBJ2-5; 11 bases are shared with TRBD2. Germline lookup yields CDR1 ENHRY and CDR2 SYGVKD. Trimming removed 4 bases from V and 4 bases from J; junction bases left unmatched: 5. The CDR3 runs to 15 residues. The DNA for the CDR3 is TGTGCCATCAGTGGTAGCGGGAGGGCAATAGAGACCCAGTACTTC. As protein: CAISGSGRAIETQYF.

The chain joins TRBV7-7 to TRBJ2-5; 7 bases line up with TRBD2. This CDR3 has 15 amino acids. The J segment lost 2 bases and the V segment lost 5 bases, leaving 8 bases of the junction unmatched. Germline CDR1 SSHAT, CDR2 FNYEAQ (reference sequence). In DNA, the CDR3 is TGTGCCAGCAGCATGTATAGCGGGCCACAAGAGACCCAGTACTTC. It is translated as CASSMYSGPQETQYF. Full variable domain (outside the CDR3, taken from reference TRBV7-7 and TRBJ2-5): GAGVSQSPRYKVTKRGQDVTLRCDPISSHATLYWYQQALGQGPEFLTYFNYEAQPDKSGLPSDRFSAERPEGSISTLTIQRTEQRDSAMYRCASSMYSGPQETQYFGPGTRLLVL.

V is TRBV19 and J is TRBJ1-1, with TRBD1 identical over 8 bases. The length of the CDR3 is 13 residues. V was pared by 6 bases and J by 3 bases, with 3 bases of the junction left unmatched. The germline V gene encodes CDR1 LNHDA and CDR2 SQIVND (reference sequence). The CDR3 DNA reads TGTGCCAGTAGCTTGACAGGGGACACTGAAGCTTTCTTT. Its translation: CASSLTGDTEAFF. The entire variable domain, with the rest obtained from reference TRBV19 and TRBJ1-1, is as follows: DGGITQSPKYLFRKEGQNVTLSCEQNLNHDAMYWYRQDPGQGLRLIYYSQIVNDFQKGDIAEGYSVSREKKESFPLTVTSAQKNPTAFYLCASSLTGDTEAFFGQGTRLTVV.

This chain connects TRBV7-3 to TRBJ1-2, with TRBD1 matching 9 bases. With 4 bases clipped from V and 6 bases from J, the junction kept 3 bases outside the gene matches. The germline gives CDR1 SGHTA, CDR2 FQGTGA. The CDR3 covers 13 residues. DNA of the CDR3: TGTGCCAGCAGCTCGGGACAGGGCGATGGCTACACCTTC. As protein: CASSSGQGDGYTF.

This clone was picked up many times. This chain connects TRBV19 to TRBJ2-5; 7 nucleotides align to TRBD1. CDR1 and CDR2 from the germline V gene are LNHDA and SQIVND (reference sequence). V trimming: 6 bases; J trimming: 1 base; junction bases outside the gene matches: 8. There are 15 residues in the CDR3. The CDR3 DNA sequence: TGTGCCAGTAGCCGGGACAGTGTGTCCCAAGAGACCCAGTACTTC. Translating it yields CASSRDSVSQETQYF. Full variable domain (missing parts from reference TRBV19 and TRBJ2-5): DGGITQSPKYLFRKEGQNVTLSCEQNLNHDAMYWYRQDPGQGLRLIYYSQIVNDFQKGDIAEGYSVSREKKESFPLTVTSAQKNPTAFYLCASSRDSVSQETQYFGPGTRLLVL.

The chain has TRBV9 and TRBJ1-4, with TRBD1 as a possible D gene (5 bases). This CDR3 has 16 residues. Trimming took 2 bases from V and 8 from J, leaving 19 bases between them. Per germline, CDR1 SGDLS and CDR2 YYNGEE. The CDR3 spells CASSVGSREQSEKLFF. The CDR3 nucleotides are TGTGCCAGCAGCGTCGGAAGCAGGGAACAGAGCGAAAAACTGTTTTTT.

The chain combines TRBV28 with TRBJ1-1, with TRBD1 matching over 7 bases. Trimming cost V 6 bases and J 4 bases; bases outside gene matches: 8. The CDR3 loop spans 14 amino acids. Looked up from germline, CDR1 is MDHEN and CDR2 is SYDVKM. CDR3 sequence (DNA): TGTGCCAGCAGGACACAGGGGATAGGCACTGAAGCTTTCTTT. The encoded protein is CASRTQGIGTEAFF.

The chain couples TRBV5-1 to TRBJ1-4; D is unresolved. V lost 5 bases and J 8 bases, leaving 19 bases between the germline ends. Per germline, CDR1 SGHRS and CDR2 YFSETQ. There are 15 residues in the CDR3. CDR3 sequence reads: CASSEQAIGGEKLFF. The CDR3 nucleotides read TGCGCCAGCAGTGAGCAGGCAATCGGCGGGGAAAAACTGTTTTTT. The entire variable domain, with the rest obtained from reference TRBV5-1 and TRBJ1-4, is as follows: KAGVTQTPRYLIKTRGQQVTLSCSPISGHRSVSWYQQTPGQGLQFLFEYFSETQRNKGNFPGRFSGRQFSNSRSEMNVSTLELGDSALYLCASSEQAIGGEKLFFGSGTQLSVL.

CDR3 in amino acids: CASSLLGQVQETQYF. The CDR3 nucleotides are TGTGCCAGCAGCCTCCTTGGACAAGTTCAAGAGACCCAGTACTTC. The chain combines TRBV7-2 with TRBJ2-5, with D possibly being TRBD1 (5 bases). Trimming pared 5 bases from V and 2 bases from J, leaving 15 bases between. CDR1 SGHTA and CDR2 FQGNSA come from the germline V gene. The CDR3 is 15 residues long.

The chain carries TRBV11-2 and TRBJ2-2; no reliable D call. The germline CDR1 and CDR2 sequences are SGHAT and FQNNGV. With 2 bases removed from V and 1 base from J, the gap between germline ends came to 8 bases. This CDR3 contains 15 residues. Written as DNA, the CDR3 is TGTGCCAGCAGCTTAAAGCTCCAGAACACCGGGGAGCTGTTTTTT. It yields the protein CASSLKLQNTGELFF.

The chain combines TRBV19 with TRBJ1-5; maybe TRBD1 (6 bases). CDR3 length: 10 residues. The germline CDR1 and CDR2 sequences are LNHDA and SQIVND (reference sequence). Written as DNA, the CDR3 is TGTTTACAGGGTAATCAGCCCCAGCATTTT. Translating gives CLQGNQPQHF.

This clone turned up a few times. The CDR3 protein is CASSFDRGRSYEQYF. The CDR3 nucleotides are TGCGCCAGCAGCTTTGACAGGGGGCGCTCCTACGAGCAGTACTTC. The chain has TRBV5-1 and TRBJ2-7; 10 bases map to TRBD1. The CDR3 sequence is 15 residues long. Looked up from germline, CDR1 is SGHRS and CDR2 is YFSETQ. V trimming: 2 bases; J trimming: 0 bases; junction bases outside the gene matches: 2.

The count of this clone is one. The CDR3 DNA follows: TGTGCCAGCAGTCTCGACAGGGCCACAGATACGCAGTATTTT. Translation: CASSLDRATDTQYF. The chain couples TRBV7-6 to TRBJ2-3, with 7 nucleotides matching TRBD1. V lost 6 bases and J lost 2; bases outside the gene matches: 5. This CDR3 spans 14 amino acids. In germline, CDR1 is SGHVS, CDR2 FNYEAQ.